This TCR beta chain was documented in a study of cytomegalovirus exposure and HLA in healthy donors. V was pared by 8 bases and J by 5 bases, with 18 bases between. The CDR3 length is 15 residues. Amplification used 60 Vbeta primers and 13 Jbeta primers. TCRdb's table, derived via immunoSEQ multiplex PCR, lists solely in-frame clones and lacks some. The top ten clones hold roughly 5% of a sample with tens of thousands of clones, under 80% of them seen once. Sample: PBMCs. The receptor comes from a man in his sixties in good health and CMV-seropositive. The chain has TRBV6-7 and TRBJ1-4; D remains unclear. TRBV6-7 is assigned to the ORF class and has an uncertain function. CDR3 sequence: CASPRPGVKNEKLFF. The CDR3 nucleotides read TGTGCCAGCCCTCGGCCCGGAGTAAAAAATGAAAAACTGTTTTTT.